This TCR beta chain comes out of a study of cytomegalovirus exposure and HLA in healthy donors. The CDR3 length is 16 residues. Germline V gene lookup returns CDR1 ENHRY and CDR2 SYGVKD. V shed 3 bases and J shed 1 base, with 13 bases lying between them. This PCR relied on a set of 60 Vbeta primers and 13 Jbeta primers. Method: immunoSEQ multiplex PCR; TCRdb's copy keeps in-frame clones and lacks some. In the table there are 120,000 to 150,000 clones, about 79% of which are singletons. The sample was PBMCs. This rearrangement joins TRBV10-3 to TRBJ1-3; unclear D gene. The TCR comes from a male donor in good health and CMV-seronegative. This CDR3 reads CAISERAGRSGNTIYF. The CDR3, as DNA: TGTGCCATCAGTGAACGGGCTGGGAGATCTGGAAACACCATATATTTT.